This T cell receptor beta chain comes out of a study of T cells after yellow fever vaccination. As to this clonotype: The antigen remains unidentified.

One entry per CDR3 protein, called by TCRdb with MiXCR from the 5' RACE reads. The repertoire includes just under 600,000 distinct CDR3 sequences, about 13% of them detected once, and roughly 13% sits in the top ten. Study findings and constraints: Post-booster repertoires again held most primary-vaccination clones (about 96% CD4, over 80% CD8).

The CDR3 runs 13 residues. Germline V CDR1 and CDR2: LGHDT, YNNKEL (reference sequence). Between the trimmed V and J ends, which lost 1 base and 5 bases, there was a span of 5 bases. The rearrangement uses TRBV3-1 and TRBJ2-2; the D is unclear. The sequence derives from a man in his thirties or forties who received the YFV17D yellow fever vaccine. The specimen comprised PBMCs, sampled on the day of the yellow fever booster vaccination. The CDR3 DNA sequence: TGTGCCAGCAGCCAAGCGATGACCGGGGAGCTGTTTTTT. Protein product: CASSQAMTGELFF.